Detailed here is one TCR beta chain. This specimen comes from a study of OX40 agonist ivuxolimab in advanced cancers. The CDR3 spans 16 residues. V lost 4 bases, J lost 0 bases, and 13 bases lay in between. Germline V gives CDR1 MDHEN, CDR2 SYDVKM. Only in-frame clones appear in the TCRdb table, and some are missing; sequencing was by immunoSEQ multiplex PCR. The table lists 50,000 to 60,000 clones, 85% to 90% of them singletons. The sample in question was CD4+ or CD8+ T cells sorted from blood, obtained in a trial of the OX40 agonist ivuxolimab. The TCR sequence derives from an adult with an advanced solid tumor such as melanoma, head and neck, liver or kidney cancer. This rearrangement joins TRBV28 to TRBJ1-3, with D possibly matching TRBD1 (5 bases). The CDR3 nucleotides read TGTGCCAGCAGTTCAGGGTCTCTGAACTCTGGAAACACCATATATTTT. Protein product: CASSSGSLNSGNTIYF. Drawing the rest from reference TRBV28 and TRBJ1-3, the complete variable domain is DVKVTQSSRYLVKRTGEKVFLECVQDMDHENMFWYRQDPGLGLRLIYFSYDVKMKEKGDIPEGYSVSREKKERFSLILESASTNQTSMYLCASSSGSLNSGNTIYFGEGSWLTVV.